The clone carrying this T cell receptor beta chain was counted a single time. Then a second PCR, running roughly 6 to 12 cycles, was carried out with a sample-barcoded 5' primer and a J-beta primer mix. From the 5' RACE reads, TCRdb called clonotypes with MiXCR, one entry per CDR3 protein. The profile covers 790,000 or so distinct CDR3 sequences, with 35% to 60% appearing a single time and 15% to 20% taken by the ten largest. This specimen belongs to a study of blood T cells in healthy people across ages. This CDR3 region has 14 residues. CDR1 and CDR2 (germline): DFQATT, SNEGSKA (reference sequence). The V gene end was trimmed by 0 bases and the J gene end by 4 bases; junction bases not matched to a gene: 2.

Sequences were obtained from blood. The receptor was isolated from a man older than 75 in good health. The rearrangement links TRBV20-1 to TRBJ1-2; 10 nucleotides align to TRBD1. CDR3 amino acids: CSARDGDRGYGYTF. The CDR3 DNA reads as TGCAGTGCTAGAGATGGGGACAGGGGCTATGGCTACACCTTC.